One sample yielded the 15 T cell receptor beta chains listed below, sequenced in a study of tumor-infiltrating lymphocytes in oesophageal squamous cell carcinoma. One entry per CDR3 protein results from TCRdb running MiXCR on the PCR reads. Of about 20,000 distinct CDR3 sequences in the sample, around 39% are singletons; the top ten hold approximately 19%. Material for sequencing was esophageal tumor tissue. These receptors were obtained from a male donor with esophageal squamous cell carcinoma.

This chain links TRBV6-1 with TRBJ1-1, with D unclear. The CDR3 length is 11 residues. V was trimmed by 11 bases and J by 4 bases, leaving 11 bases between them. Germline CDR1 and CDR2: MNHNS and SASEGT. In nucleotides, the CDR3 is TGTGCCCTCAGAGGTCCCACTGAAGCTTTCTTT. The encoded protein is CALRGPTEAFF.

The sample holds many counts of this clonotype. CDR3 region: CASKARGGGDEQYF. The CDR3 DNA reads as TGCGCCAGCAAGGCCCGAGGGGGAGGCGACGAGCAGTACTTC. The chain recombines TRBV5-1 with TRBJ2-4; tentatively, D is TRBD1 or TRBD2 (6 bases each). The DNA end favors TRBJ2-7, so the J call may be wrong. This CDR3 is built from 14 residues. Germline values: CDR1 SGHRS, CDR2 YFSETQ.

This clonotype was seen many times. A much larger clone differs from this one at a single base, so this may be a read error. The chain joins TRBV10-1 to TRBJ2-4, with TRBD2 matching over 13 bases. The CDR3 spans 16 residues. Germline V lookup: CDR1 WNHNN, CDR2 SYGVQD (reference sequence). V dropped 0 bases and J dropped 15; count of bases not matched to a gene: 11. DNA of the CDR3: TGCGCCAGCAGTGAGTCGACTAGCGGGGGGCCATCCCCGGGGTACTTC. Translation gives CASSESTSGGPSPGYF.

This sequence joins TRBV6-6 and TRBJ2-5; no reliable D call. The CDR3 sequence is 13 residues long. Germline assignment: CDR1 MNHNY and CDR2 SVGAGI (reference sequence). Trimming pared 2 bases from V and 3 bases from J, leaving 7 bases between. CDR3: CASSYGRKETQYF. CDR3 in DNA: TGTGCCAGCAGTTACGGGCGGAAAGAGACCCAGTACTTC.

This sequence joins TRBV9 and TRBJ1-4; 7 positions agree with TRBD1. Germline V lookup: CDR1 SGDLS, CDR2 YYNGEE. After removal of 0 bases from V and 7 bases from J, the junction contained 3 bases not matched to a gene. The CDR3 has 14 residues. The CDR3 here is CASSVGQGGEKLFF. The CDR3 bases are TGTGCCAGCAGCGTAGGACAGGGTGGTGAAAAACTGTTTTTT.

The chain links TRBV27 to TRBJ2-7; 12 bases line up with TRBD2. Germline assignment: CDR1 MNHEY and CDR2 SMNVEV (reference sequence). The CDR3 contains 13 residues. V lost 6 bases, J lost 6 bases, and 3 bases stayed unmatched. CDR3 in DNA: TGTGCCAGCAGAACTAGCGGGAGGTCCGAGCAGTACTTC. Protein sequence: CASRTSGRSEQYF.

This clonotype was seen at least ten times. The CDR3 coding sequence is TGTGCCAGCAGTGAACAGGGGCCCTTCGGTATGAACACTGAAGCTTTCTTT. It codes for CASSEQGPFGMNTEAFF. The rearrangement links TRBV6-1 to TRBJ1-1; a possible D gene is TRBD1 (6 bases). This CDR3 contains 17 residues. V lost 2 bases, J lost 0 bases, and 16 bases lay in between. In germline, CDR1 is MNHNS, CDR2 SASEGT.

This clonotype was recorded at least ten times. The CDR3 coding sequence is TGTGCCAGCAGCGACCCCTCCGACAGGGGAGGTGATACGCAGTATTTT. Translated: CASSDPSDRGGDTQYF. The genes are TRBV11-3 and TRBJ2-3, with 8 bases matching TRBD1. The CDR3 totals 16 residues. Germline trimming cut 5 bases from V and 6 bases from J; bases unmatched to any gene: 13. Germline V gene data show CDR1 as SGHNT and CDR2 as YENEEA.

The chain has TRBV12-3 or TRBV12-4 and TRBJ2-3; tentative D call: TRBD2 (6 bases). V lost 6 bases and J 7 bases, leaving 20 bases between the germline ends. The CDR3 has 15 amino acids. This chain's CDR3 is CASRGSGVSRNTQYF. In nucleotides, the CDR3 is TGTGCCAGCAGGGGCTCGGGAGTTTCTCGAAATACGCAGTATTTT.

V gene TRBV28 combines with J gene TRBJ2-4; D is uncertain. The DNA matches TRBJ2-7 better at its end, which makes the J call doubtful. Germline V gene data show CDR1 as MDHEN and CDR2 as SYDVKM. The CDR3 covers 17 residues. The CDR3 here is CASSSPMMVVENYEQYF. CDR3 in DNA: TGTGCCAGCAGTTCCCCCATGATGGTCGTGGAAAACTACGAGCAGTACTTC.

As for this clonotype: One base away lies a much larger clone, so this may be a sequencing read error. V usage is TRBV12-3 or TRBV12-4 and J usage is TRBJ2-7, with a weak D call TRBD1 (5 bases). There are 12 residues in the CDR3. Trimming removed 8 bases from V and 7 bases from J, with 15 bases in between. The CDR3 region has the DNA TGTGCCAGCGGAACCTCAAGGGGTGAGCAGTACTTC. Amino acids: CASGTSRGEQYF.

The CDR3 reads CASSAQGADTQYF. CDR3 bases: TGTGCCAGCAGCGCCCAGGGGGCAGATACGCAGTACTTC. V usage is TRBV7-3 and J usage is TRBJ2-3, with 8 nucleotides matching TRBD1. TRBJ2-7 explains the end of the DNA better; the J call may be wrong. The CDR3 sequence is 13 residues long. Germline values: CDR1 SGHTA, CDR2 FQGTGA.

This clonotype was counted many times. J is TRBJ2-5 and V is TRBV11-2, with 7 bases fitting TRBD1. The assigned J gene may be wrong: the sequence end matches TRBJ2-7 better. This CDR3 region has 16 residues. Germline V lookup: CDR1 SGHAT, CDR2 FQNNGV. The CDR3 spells CASSLAFGTDSYEQYF. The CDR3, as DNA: TGTGCCAGCAGCTTAGCCTTTGGGACAGACTCCTACGAGCAGTACTTC.

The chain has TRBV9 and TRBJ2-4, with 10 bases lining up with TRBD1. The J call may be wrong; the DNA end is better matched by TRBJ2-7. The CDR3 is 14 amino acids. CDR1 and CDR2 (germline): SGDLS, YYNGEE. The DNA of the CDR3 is TGTGCCAGCAGCGTAGGGGACAGGGGAGGCGAGCAGTACTTC. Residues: CASSVGDRGGEQYF.

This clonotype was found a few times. DNA for the CDR3: TGCGCCAGCAGCTTGGGGTCCGTGTCGACTAGCGGGGTTCCCTACGAGCAGTACTTC. Translation gives CASSLGSVSTSGVPYEQYF. The genes are TRBV5-1 and TRBJ2-1; TRBD2 matches at 11 bases. The J call is in doubt because the DNA end fits TRBJ2-7 better. This CDR3 region has 19 residues. Per germline, CDR1 SGHRS and CDR2 YFSETQ.